This entry features one T cell receptor beta chain sequence. Its antigen is not known. Other DNA sequences in this sample translate to the same CDR3. Libraries were prepared by immunoSEQ multiplex PCR; TCRdb keeps only in-frame clonotypes and omits some of them. The data contain 120,000 or so clones, around 93% of them singletons. This sample stems from a study of T cell responses to AZD1222 COVID-19 vaccine. Looking at the study overall: Second-dose schedules of about 4 or about 12 weeks were combined.

Study outcomes and limitations: Spike-spanning, vaccine-associated CD4 TCRs were dominant at 160-218 and 743-854.

The germline gives CDR1 LNHNV, CDR2 YYDKDF (reference sequence). Trimming left V 0 bases short and J 3 bases short, with 0 bases between. There are 12 residues in the CDR3. The chain recombines TRBV15 with TRBJ1-5; D is undetermined. Here the sequenced sample was peripheral blood, taken on day 0 of AZD1222 vaccination. This TCR derives from an adult in good health. The chain's CDR3 is CATSRDNQPQHF. The DNA for the CDR3 is TGTGCCACCAGCAGAGACAATCAGCCCCAGCATTTT.